This T cell receptor (beta chain) emerged from a study of blood T cell repertoires in COVID-19. Study information: The United States, Italy and Spain provided the acute and convalescent COVID-19 samples. PBMCs, B-cell-depleted T cells, or T cells provided the cDNA or gDNA that made up the material.

CDR3 length equals 16 residues. J gave up 2 bases and V 4 bases, and 6 bases lay outside the gene matches. Germline V gene sequence: CDR1 MNHEY, CDR2 SMNVEV (reference sequence). Original methodology: Amplification from reference gene primers served as the basis for estimated nucleated cell counts. Profiled with immunoSEQ multiplex PCR; TCRdb holds only in-frame clones, not every one. V and J calls and clone size are copied from that table; D and trimming were computed from the DNA. This sample has approximately 150,000 clones, with approximately 88% found just once. The chain carries TRBV27 and TRBJ2-3, with 10 bases identical to TRBD2. The sample taken for sequencing was peripheral blood. The clonotype was recovered from a human donor in a cohort sampled during active COVID-19. The CDR3 bases are TGTGCCAGCAGTTCCAAAACTAGCGGGGTCACAGATACGCAGTATTTT. This translates into CASSSKTSGVTDTQYF.